This T cell receptor (beta chain) was recovered during a study of T cell changes during pregnancy in multiple sclerosis. Germline V gene data show CDR1 as SGHTS and CDR2 as YDEGEE. V lost 5 bases to trimming and J lost 4 bases, with 15 bases between them. This CDR3 spans 14 amino acids. The method was immunoSEQ multiplex PCR; TCRdb's version includes in-frame clones alone and lacks a portion of them. Among about 93,000 clones listed, approximately 92% were seen once. This specimen consisted of peripheral blood, obtained after pregnancy. This TCR derives from a female donor with multiple sclerosis, enrolled in a pregnancy study. The genes are TRBV5-8 and TRBJ1-2, with D tentatively TRBD1 (6 bases). The CDR3 sequence is CASRPSPGAYGYTF. CDR3 sequence (DNA): TGTGCCAGCAGACCATCACCAGGGGCCTATGGCTACACCTTC.